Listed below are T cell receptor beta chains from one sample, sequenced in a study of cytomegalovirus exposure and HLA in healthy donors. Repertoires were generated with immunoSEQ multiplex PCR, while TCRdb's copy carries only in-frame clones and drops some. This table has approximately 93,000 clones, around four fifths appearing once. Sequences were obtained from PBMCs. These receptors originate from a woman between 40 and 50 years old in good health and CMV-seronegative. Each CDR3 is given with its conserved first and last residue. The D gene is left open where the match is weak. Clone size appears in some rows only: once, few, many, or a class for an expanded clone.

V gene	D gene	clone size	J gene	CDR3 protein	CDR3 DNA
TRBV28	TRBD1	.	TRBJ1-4	CASRPGQGEKLFF	TGTGCCAGCAGGCCGGGACAGGGTGAAAAACTGTTTTTT
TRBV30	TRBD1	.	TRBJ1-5	CAWSVRTGGGNQPQHF	TGTGCCTGGAGTGTACGGACAGGGGGCGGCAATCAGCCCCAGCATTTT
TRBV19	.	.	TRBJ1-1	CASSHQGNTEAFF	TGTGCCAGCTCACACCAGGGGAACACTGAAGCTTTCTTT
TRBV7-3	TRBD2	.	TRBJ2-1	CASSSSGLAVGRGGQFF	TGTGCCAGCAGCTCCTCGGGACTAGCGGTGGGGAGGGGAGGGCAGTTCTTC
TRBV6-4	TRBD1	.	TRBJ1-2	CASSDSKGRGANYGYTF	TGTGCCAGCAGTGACTCGAAGGGCAGGGGGGCGAACTATGGCTACACCTTC
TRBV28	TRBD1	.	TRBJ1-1	CASRRQGSIGAFF	TGTGCCAGCAGACGACAGGGAAGTATAGGCGCTTTCTTT
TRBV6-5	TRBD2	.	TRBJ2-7	CASKPAGASSYEQYF	TGTGCCAGCAAACCAGCGGGAGCATCCTCCTACGAGCAGTACTTC
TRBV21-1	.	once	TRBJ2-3	CASSKGGSGTETSLNSTDTQYF	TGTGCCAGCAGCAAAGGGGGGTCCGGGACAGAAACAAGCTTGAATAGCACAGATACGCAGTATTTT
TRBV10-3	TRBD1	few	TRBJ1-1	CAISARSGTGNTEAFF	TGTGCCATCAGTGCGCGATCCGGGACAGGGAACACTGAAGCTTTCTTT
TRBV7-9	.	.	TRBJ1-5	CASSKDSNSNQPQHF	TGTGCCAGCAGCAAGGACAGTAATAGCAATCAGCCCCAGCATTTT
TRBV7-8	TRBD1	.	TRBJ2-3	CASSLWQGATSADTQYF	TGTGCCAGCAGCTTGTGGCAGGGGGCGACATCCGCGGATACGCAGTATTTT
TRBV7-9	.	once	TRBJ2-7	CSSSLAERVYEQYF	TGTTCCAGCAGCTTAGCGGAGAGGGTCTACGAGCAGTACTTC
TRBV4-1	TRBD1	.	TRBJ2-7	CASSQGSDRGSYEQYF	TGCGCCAGCAGCCAAGGCTCGGACAGGGGGTCCTACGAGCAGTACTTC
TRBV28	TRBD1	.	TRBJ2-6	CASSLPTMGQGESGANVLTF	TGTGCCAGCAGTTTACCCACGATGGGACAGGGGGAGTCGGGGGCCAACGTCCTGACTTTC
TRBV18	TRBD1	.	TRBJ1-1	CASSPTGTAAEAFF	TGTGCCAGCTCCCCAACCGGGACAGCGGCTGAAGCTTTCTTT
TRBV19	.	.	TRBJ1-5	CASSARGDQPQHF	TGTGCCAGTAGTGCCCGGGGGGATCAGCCCCAGCATTTT
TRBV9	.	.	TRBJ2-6	CASSDNSHSGANVLTF	TGTGCCAGCAGCGATAACAGCCACTCTGGGGCCAACGTCCTGACTTTC
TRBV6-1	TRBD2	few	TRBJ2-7	CASSGLAGGQGEQYF	TGTGCCAGCAGTGGACTAGCGGGAGGGCAAGGCGAGCAGTACTTC
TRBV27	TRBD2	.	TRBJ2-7	CAGSQMPGLGDEQYF	TGTGCCGGCAGTCAAATGCCGGGACTAGGAGACGAGCAGTACTTC
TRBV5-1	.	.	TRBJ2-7	CASSLDSGDPAYEQYF	TGCGCCAGCAGCCTCGACTCAGGGGACCCGGCCTACGAGCAGTACTTC
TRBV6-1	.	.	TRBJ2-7	CASSENPRDNTYEQYF	TGTGCCAGCAGTGAAAACCCCCGGGACAACACCTACGAGCAGTACTTC
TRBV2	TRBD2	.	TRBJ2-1	CASPEGGSRNEQFF	TGTGCCAGCCCCGAGGGCGGGAGTAGGAATGAGCAGTTCTTC
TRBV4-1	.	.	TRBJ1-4	CASSQTRANEKLFF	TGCGCCAGCAGCCAAACTAGGGCGAACGAAAAACTGTTTTTT
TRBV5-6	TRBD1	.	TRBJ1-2	CASSLDRGLTDYGYTF	TGTGCCAGCAGCTTGGACAGGGGGTTAACGGACTATGGCTACACCTTC
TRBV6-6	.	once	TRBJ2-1	CASSYSIYGGEQFF	TGTGCCAGCAGTTACTCGATTTATGGCGGTGAGCAGTTCTTC
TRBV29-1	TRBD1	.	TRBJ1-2	CSASRGGDSYGYTF	TGCAGCGCCTCTCGGGGCGGGGACAGCTATGGCTACACCTTC
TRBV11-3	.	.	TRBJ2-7	CASSLRTGTSYEQYF	TGTGCCAGCAGCTTAAGAACAGGAACCTCCTACGAGCAGTACTTC
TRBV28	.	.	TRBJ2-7	CASEGRAHEQYF	TGTGCCTCAGAAGGCAGGGCCCACGAGCAGTACTTC
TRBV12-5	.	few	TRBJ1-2	CASGLTQGLDGYTF	TGTGCTAGTGGTTTGACACAGGGTCTAGATGGCTACACCTTC
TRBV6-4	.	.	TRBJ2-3	CASSDSITSTDTQYF	TGTGCCAGCAGTGACTCGATAACTAGCACAGATACGCAGTATTTT
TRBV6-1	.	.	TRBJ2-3	CASSVDSTSTDTQYF	TGTGCCAGCAGTGTAGACAGCACAAGCACAGATACGCAGTATTTT
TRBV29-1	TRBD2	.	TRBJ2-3	CSVGEGTTHTDTQYF	TGCAGCGTTGGGGAGGGGACTACTCACACAGATACGCAGTATTTT
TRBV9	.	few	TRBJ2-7	CASSRGTGEQYF	TGTGCCAGCAGCCGGGGGACGGGCGAGCAGTACTTC
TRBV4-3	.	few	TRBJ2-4	CASSQVTSGGNIQYF	TGCGCCAGCAGCCAGGTAACCTCCGGGGGAAACATTCAGTACTTC